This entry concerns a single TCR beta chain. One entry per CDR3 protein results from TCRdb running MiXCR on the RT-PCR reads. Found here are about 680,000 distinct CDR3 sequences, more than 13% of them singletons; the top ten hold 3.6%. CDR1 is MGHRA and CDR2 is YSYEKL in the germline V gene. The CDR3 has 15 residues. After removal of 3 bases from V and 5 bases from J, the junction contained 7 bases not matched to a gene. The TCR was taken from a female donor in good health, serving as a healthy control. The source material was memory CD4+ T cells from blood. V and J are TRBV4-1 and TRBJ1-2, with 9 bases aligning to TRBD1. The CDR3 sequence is CASSQTPGQGYGYTF. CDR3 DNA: TGCGCCAGCAGCCAGACTCCCGGACAGGGGTATGGCTACACCTTC.